The sequence of this T cell receptor (beta chain) was determined in a study of shared clonotypes between healthy human individuals. CDR1 is SNHLY and CDR2 is FYNNEI in the germline V gene. The V gene lost 7 bases and the J gene lost 4 bases, with 13 bases spanning the gap. The CDR3 contains 13 residues. Sequenced by immunoSEQ multiplex PCR; TCRdb stores in-frame clones only, minus some. The table has about 1.5 million clones, approximately 97% seen once. This clonotype originated in a man aged 25 to 45 in good health. The chain carries TRBV2 and TRBJ1-2; D is undetermined. Sequenced sample: naive CD4+ T cells sorted from blood. Sample subset: CD45RA+ positively selected. The CDR3 protein is CASKARHLYGYTF. The CDR3 DNA reads as TGTGCCAGCAAGGCCCGGCACCTCTATGGCTACACCTTC.